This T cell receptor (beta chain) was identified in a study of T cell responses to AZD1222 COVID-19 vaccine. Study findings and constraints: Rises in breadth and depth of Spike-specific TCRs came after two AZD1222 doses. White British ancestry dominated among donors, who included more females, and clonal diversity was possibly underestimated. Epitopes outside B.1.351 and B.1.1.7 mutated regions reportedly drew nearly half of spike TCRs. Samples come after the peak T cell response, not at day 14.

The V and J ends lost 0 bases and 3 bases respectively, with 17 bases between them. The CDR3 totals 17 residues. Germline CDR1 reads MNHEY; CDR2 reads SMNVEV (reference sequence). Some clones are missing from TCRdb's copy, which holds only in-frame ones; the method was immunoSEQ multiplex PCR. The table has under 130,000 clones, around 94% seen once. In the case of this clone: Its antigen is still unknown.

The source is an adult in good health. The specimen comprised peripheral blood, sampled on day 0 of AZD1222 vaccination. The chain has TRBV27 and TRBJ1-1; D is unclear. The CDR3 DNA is TGTGCCAGCAGTTTATCGAAGCTCGGTGGTGGCCACACTGAAGCTTTCTTT. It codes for CASSLSKLGGGHTEAFF.